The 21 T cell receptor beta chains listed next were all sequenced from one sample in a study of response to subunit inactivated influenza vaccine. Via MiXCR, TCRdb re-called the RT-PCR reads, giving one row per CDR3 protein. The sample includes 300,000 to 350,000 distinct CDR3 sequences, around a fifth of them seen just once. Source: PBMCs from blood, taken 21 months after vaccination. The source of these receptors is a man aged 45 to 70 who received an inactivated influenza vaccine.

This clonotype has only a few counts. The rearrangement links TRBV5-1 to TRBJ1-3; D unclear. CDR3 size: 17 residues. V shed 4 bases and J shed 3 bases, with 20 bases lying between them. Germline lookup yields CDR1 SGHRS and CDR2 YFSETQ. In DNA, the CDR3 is TGCGCCAGCAGCCCTTCGAGGTGGGAACTACGTGGAAACACCATATATTTT. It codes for CASSPSRWELRGNTIYF.

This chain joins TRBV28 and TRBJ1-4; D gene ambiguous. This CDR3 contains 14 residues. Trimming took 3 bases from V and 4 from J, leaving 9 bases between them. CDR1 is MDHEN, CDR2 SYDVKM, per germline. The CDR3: CASSLVGHNEKLFF. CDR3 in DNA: TGTGCCAGCAGTTTGGTAGGGCATAATGAAAAACTGTTTTTT.

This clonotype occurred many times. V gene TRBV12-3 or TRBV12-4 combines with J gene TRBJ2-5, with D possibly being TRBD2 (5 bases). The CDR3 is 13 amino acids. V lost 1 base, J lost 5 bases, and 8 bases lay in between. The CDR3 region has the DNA TGTGCCAGCAGTTTAGGAGGGCAGGAGACCCAGTACTTC. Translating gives CASSLGGQETQYF.

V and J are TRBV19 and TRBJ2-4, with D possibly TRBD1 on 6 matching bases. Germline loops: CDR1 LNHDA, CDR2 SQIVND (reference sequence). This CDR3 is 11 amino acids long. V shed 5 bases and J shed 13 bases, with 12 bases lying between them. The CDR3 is CASSLQGQQYF. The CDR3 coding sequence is TGTGCCAGTAGTTTACAGGGCCAGCAGTACTTC. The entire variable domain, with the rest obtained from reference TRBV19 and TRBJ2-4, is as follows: DGGITQSPKYLFRKEGQNVTLSCEQNLNHDAMYWYRQDPGQGLRLIYYSQIVNDFQKGDIAEGYSVSREKKESFPLTVTSAQKNPTAFYLCASSLQGQQYFGAGTRLSVL.

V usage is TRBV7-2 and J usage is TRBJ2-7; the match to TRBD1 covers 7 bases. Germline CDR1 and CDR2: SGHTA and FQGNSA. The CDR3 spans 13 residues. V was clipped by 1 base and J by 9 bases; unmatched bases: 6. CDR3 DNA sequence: TGTGCCAGCAGCTTAGACCGACAGGGTGTGCAGTACTTC. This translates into CASSLDRQGVQYF. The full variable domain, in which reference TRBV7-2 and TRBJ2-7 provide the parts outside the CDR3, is GAGVSQSPSNKVTEKGKDVELRCDPISGHTALYWYRQSLGQGLEFLIYFQGNSAPDKSGLPSDRFSAERTGGSVSTLTIQRTQQEDSAVYLCASSLDRQGVQYFGPGTRLTVT.

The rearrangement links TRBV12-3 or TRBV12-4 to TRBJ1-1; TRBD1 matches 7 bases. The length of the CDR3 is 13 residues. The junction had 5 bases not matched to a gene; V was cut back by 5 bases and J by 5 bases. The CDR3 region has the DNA TGTGCCAGCAGTATGGACAGGTTTACTGAAGCTTTCTTT. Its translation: CASSMDRFTEAFF.

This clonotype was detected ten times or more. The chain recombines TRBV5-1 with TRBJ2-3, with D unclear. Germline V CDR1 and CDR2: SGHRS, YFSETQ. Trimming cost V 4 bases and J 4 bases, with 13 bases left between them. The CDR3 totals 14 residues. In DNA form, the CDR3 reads TGCGCCAGCAGCCTGTCTAGTAGTTCAGATACGCAGTATTTT. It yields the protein CASSLSSSSDTQYF.

CDR3 loop: CASSKGTGVFGLATYYNEQFF. The CDR3 nucleotides read TGTGCCAGCAGTAAGGGGACAGGGGTTTTTGGACTAGCGACCTATTACAATGAGCAGTTCTTC. The chain combines TRBV6-1 with TRBJ2-1, with a possible D match to TRBD1 (10 bases). The CDR3 is made up of 21 amino acids. Germline loops: CDR1 MNHNS, CDR2 SASEGT. V lost 5 bases to trimming and J lost 4 bases, with 33 bases between them.

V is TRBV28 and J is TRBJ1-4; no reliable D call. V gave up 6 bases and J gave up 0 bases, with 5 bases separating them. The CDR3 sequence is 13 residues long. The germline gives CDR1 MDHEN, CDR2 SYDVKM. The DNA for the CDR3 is TGTGCCAGCAGCGAAGCAACTAATGAAAAACTGTTTTTT. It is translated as CASSEATNEKLFF.

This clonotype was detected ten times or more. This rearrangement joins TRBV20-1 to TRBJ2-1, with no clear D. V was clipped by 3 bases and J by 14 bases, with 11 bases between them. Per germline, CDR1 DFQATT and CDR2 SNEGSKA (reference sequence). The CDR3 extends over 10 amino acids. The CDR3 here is CSASPAFEFF. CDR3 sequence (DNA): TGCAGTGCTAGCCCGGCTTTTGAGTTCTTC.

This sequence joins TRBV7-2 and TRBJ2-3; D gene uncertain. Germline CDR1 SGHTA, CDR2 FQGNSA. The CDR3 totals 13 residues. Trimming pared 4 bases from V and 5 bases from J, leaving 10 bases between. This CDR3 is CASSSRWLDTQYF. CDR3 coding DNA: TGTGCCAGCAGCTCCAGGTGGTTAGATACGCAGTATTTT.

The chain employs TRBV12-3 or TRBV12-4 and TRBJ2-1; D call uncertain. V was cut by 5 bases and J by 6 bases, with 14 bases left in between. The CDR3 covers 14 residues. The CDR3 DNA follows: TGTGCCAGCAGTCCCCCCAACTTACGCAATGAGCAGTTCTTC. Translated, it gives CASSPPNLRNEQFF.

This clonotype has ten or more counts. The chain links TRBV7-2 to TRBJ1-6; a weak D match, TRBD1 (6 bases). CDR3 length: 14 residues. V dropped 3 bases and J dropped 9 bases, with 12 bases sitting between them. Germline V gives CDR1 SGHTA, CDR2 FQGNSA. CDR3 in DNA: TGTGCCAGCAGCTTTGAGGGGGGTGGTTCACCCCTCCACTTT. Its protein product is CASSFEGGGSPLHF.

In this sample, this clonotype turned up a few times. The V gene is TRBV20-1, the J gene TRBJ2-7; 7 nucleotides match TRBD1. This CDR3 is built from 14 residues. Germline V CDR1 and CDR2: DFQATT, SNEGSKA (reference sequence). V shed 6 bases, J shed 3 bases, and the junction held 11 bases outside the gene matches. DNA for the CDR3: TGCAGTGCGAAGAACCGGGACAGACTCTACGAGCAGTACTTC. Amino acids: CSAKNRDRLYEQYF.

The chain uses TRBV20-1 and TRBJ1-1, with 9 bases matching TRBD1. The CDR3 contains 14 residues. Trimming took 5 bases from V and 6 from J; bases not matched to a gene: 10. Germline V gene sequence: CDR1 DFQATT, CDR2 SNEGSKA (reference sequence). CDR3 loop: CSAFRDRVDPEAFF. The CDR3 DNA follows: TGCAGTGCTTTCCGGGACAGGGTGGATCCTGAAGCTTTCTTT.

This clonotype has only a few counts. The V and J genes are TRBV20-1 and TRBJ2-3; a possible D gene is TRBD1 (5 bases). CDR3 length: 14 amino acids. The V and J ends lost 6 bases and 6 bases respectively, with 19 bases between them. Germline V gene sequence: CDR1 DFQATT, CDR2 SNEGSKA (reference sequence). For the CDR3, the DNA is TGCAGTGCCAGGCCGCAGGGTCCCGATGATACGCAGTATTTT. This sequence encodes CSARPQGPDDTQYF.

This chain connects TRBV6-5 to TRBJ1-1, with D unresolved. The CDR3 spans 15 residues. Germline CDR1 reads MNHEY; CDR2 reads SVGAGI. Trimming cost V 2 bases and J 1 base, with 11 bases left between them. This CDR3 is CASSYGPGKNTEAFF. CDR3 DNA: TGTGCCAGCAGTTACGGACCGGGGAAGAACACTGAAGCTTTCTTT.

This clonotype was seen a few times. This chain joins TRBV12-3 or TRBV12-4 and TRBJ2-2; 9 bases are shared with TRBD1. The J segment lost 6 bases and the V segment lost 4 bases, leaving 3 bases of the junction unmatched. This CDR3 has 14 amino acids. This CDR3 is CASSSTGGPGELFF. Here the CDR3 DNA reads TGTGCCAGCAGTTCCACAGGGGGCCCCGGGGAGCTGTTTTTT.

CDR3 region: CASSLAGEEAFF. CDR3 DNA sequence: TGTGCCAGCAGCTTAGCCGGGGAAGAAGCTTTCTTT. The gene calls are TRBV5-4 and TRBJ1-1; D is unclear. Germline V gene lookup returns CDR1 SGHNT and CDR2 YYREEE (reference sequence). V was shortened by 2 bases and J by 8 bases, with 10 bases between the two germline ends. The CDR3 consists of 12 residues.

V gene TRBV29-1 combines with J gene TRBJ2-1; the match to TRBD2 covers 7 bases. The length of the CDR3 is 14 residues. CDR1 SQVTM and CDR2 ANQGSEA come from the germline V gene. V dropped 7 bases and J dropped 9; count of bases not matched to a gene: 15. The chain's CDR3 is CSAHRLAVESEQFF. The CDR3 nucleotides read TGCAGCGCACATAGGCTAGCGGTTGAAAGTGAGCAGTTCTTC.

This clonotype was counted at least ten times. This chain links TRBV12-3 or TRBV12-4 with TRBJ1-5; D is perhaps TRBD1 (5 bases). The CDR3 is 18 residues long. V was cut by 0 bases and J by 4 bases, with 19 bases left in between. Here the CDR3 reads CASSLALLFEGHNQPQHF. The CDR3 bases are TGTGCCAGCAGTTTAGCGCTGTTGTTTGAGGGGCATAATCAGCCCCAGCATTTT.